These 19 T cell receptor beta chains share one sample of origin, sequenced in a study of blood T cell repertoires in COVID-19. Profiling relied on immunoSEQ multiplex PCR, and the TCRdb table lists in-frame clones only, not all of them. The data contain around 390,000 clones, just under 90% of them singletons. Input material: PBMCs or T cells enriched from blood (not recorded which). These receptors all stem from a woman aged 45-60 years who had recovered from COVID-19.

The CDR3 is CASSDSDGLATKNIQYF. CDR3 sequence (DNA): TGTGCCAGCAGTGACTCTGATGGGCTGGCAACCAAAAACATTCAGTACTTC. The chain is built from TRBV2 and TRBJ2-4; D gene uncertain. V was cut by 3 bases and J by 2 bases, with 17 bases left in between. Germline CDR1 and CDR2: SNHLY and FYNNEI. This CDR3 spans 17 amino acids.

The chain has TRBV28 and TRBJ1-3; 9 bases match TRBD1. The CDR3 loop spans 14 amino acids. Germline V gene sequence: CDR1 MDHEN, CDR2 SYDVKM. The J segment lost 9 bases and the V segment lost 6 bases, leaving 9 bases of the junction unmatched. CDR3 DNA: TGTGCCAGCAGCCAAGGACAGGGGCGCGGCACCATATATTTT. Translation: CASSQGQGRGTIYF.

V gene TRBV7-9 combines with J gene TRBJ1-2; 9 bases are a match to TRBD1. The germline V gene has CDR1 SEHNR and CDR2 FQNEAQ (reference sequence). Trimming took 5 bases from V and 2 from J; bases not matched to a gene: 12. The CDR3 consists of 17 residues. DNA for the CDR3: TGTGCCAGCAGCCCCGTGGGACAGGGTCTAATAAACTATGGCTACACCTTC. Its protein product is CASSPVGQGLINYGYTF.

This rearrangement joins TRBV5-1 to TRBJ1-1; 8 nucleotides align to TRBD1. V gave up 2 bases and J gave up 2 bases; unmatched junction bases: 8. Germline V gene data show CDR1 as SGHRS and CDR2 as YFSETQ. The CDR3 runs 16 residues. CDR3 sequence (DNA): TGCGCCAGCAGCTTTGGTCATACAGGGGGAAACACTGAAGCTTTCTTT. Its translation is CASSFGHTGGNTEAFF.

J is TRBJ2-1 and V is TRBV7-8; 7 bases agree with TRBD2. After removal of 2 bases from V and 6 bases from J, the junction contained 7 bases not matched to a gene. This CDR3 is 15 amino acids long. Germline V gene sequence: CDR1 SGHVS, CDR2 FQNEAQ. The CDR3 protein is CASSLLAGLPNEQFF. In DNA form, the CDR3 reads TGTGCCAGCAGCTTATTGGCGGGACTACCCAATGAGCAGTTCTTC.

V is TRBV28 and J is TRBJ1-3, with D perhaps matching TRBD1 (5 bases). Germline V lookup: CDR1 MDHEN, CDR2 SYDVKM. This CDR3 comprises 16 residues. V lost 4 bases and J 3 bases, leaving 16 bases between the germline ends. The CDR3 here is CASSSPGGAGGNTIYF. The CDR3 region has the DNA TGTGCCAGCAGTTCCCCAGGAGGGGCGGGTGGAAACACCATATATTTT.

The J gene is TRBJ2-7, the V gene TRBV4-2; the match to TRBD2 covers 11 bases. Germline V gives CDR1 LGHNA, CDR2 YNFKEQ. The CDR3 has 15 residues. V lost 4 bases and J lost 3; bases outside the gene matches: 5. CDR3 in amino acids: CASSRETSGIYEQYF. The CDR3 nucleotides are TGTGCCAGCAGCCGAGAGACTAGCGGGATCTACGAGCAGTACTTC.

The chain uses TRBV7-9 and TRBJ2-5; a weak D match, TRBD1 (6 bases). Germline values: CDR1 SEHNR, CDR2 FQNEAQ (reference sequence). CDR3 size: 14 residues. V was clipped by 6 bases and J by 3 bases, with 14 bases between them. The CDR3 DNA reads TGTGCCAGCAGACAGCATGGGGGCGAAGAGACCCAGTACTTC. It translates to CASRQHGGEETQYF.

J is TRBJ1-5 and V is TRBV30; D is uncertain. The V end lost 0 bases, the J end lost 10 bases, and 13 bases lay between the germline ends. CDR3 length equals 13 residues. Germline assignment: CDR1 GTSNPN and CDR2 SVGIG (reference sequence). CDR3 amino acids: CAWSVTGNKPQHF. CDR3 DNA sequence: TGTGCCTGGAGTGTAACCGGGAATAAACCCCAGCATTTT.

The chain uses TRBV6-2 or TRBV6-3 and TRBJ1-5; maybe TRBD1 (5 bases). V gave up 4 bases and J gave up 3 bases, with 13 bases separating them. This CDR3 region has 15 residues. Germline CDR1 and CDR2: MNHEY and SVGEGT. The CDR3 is CASSSLQGFNQPQHF. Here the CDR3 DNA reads TGTGCCAGCAGTTCTTTGCAGGGTTTCAATCAGCCCCAGCATTTT.

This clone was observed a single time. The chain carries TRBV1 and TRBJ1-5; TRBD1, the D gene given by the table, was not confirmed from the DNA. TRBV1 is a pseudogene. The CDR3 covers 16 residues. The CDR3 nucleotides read TGCACCAGCAGCCAAGATTGGAAGGACAGGGATCAGCCCCAGCATTTT. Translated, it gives CTSSQDWKDRDQPQHF.

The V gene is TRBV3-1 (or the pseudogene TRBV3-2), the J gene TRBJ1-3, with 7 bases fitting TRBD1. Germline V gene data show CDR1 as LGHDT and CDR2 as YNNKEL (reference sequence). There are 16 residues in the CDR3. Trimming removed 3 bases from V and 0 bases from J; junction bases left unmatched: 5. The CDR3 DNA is TGTGCCAGCAGCCATAACACAGGGGTCTCTGGAAACACCATATATTTT. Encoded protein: CASSHNTGVSGNTIYF.

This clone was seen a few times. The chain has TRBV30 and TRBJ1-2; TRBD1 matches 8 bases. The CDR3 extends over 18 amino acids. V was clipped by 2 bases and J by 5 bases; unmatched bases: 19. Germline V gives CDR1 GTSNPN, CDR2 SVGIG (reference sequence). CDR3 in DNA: TGTGCCTGGAGTTATCTCAGAGCAAAACAGGGGGAATATTATGGCTACACCTTC. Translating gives CAWSYLRAKQGEYYGYTF.

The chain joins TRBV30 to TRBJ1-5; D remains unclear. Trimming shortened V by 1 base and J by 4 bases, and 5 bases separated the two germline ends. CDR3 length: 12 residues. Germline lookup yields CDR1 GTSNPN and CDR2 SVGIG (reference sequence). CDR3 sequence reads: CAWSGPNQPQHF. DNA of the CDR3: TGTGCCTGGAGTGGGCCGAATCAGCCCCAGCATTTT.

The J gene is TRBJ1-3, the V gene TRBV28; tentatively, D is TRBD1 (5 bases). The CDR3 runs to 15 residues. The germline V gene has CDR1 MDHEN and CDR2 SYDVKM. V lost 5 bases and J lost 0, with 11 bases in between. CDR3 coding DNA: TGTGCCAGCAGTAAACAGGTGCTCTCTGGAAACACCATATATTTT. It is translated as CASSKQVLSGNTIYF.

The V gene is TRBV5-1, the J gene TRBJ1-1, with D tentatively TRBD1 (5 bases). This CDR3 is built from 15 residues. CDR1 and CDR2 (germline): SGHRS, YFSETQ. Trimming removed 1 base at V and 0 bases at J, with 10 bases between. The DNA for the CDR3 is TGCGCCAGCAGCTTGTGGGGCGCTATGAACACTGAAGCTTTCTTT. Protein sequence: CASSLWGAMNTEAFF.

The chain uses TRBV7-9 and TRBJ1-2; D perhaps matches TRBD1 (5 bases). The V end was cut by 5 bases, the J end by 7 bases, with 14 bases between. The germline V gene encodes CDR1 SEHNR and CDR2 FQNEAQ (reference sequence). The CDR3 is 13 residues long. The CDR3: CASSLDTQGGYTF. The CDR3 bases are TGTGCCAGCAGCCTGGACACTCAGGGTGGCTACACCTTC.

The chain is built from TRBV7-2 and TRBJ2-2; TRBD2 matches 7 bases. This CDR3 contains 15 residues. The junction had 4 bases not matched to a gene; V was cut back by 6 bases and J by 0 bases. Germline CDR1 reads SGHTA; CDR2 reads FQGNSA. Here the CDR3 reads CASRAGGTNTGELFF. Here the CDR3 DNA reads TGTGCCAGCAGGGCCGGGGGGACGAACACCGGGGAGCTGTTTTTT.

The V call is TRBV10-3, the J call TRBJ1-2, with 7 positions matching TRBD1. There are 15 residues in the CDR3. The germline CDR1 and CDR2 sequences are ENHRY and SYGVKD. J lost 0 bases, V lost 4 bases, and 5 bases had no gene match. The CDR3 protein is CAISGNRGSNYGYTF. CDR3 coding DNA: TGTGCCATCAGTGGGAACAGGGGATCTAACTATGGCTACACCTTC.